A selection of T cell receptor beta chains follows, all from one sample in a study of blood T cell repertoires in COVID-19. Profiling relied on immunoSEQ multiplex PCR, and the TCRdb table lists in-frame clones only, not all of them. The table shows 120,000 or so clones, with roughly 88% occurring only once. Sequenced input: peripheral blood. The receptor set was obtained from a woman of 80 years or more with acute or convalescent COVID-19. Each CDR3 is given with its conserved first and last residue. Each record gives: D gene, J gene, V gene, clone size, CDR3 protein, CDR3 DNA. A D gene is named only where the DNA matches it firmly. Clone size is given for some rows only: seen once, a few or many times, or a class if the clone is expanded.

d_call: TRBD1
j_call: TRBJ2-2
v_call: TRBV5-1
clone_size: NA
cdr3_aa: CASSLKQGVGELFF
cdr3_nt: TGCGCCAGCAGCTTGAAACAGGGGGTCGGGGAGCTGTTTTTT

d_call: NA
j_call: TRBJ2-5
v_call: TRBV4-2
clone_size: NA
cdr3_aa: CASSQDQALETQYF
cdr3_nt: TGTGCCAGCAGCCAAGATCAGGCGTTAGAGACCCAGTACTTC

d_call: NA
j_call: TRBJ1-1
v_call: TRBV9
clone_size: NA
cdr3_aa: CASSPGAMNTEAFF
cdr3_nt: TGTGCCAGCAGCCCCGGAGCAATGAACACTGAAGCTTTCTTT

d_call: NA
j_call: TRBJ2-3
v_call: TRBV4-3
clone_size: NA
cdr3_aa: CASSQVGGKVDTQYF
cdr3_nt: TGCGCCAGCAGCCAAGTAGGGGGAAAGGTAGATACGCAGTATTTT

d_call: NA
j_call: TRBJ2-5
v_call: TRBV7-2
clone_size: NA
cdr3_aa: CASTLRSGETQYF
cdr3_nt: TGTGCCAGTACGTTGAGGTCCGGGGAGACCCAGTACTTC

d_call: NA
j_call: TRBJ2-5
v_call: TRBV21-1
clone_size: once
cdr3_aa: CASGVVAGRETQYF
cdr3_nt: TGTGCCAGCGGAGTCGTAGCGGGAAGGGAGACCCAGTACTTC

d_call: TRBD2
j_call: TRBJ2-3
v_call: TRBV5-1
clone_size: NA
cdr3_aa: CASSASGASTDTQYF
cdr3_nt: TGCGCCAGCAGCGCTAGCGGGGCTAGCACAGATACGCAGTATTTT

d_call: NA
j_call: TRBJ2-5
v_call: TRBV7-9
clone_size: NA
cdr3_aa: CASSPGSTQYF
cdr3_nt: TGTGCCAGCAGCCCCGGTTCGACCCAGTACTTC

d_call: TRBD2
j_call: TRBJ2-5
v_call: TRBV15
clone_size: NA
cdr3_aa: CATSRLLAGGWETQYF
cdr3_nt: TGTGCCACCAGCAGACTCCTAGCGGGGGGCTGGGAGACCCAGTACTTC

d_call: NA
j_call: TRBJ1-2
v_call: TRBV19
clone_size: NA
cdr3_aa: CASSPRGDYGYTF
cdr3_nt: TGTGCCAGTAGTCCTCGGGGGGACTATGGCTACACCTTC

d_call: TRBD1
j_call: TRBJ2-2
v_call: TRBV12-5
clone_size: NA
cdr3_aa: CASGSGQSFSGELFF
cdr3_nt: TGTGCTAGTGGTTCGGGACAGAGTTTCTCCGGGGAGCTGTTTTTT

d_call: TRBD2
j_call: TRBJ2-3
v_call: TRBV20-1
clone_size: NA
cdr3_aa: CSASQASGMTDTQYF
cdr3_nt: TGCAGTGCTAGTCAGGCTAGCGGGATGACAGATACGCAGTATTTT

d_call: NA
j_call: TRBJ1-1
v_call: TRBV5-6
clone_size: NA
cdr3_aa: CASSSGGVPTEAFF
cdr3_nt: TGTGCCAGCAGCTCCGGGGGGGTACCGACTGAAGCTTTCTTT

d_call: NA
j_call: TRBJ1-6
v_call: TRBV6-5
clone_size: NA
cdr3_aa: CASSYSGGSRSSPLHF
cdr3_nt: TGTGCCAGCAGTTACTCAGGGGGATCCCGTAGTTCACCCCTCCACTTT

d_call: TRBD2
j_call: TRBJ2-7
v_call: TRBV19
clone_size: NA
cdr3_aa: CASSIDPPGLASNYEQYF
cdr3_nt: TGTGCCAGTAGTATAGACCCCCCAGGACTAGCTTCCAACTACGAGCAGTACTTC

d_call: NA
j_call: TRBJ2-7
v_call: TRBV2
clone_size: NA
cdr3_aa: CASRVRETSYEQYF
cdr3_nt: TGTGCCAGCAGGGTCAGGGAAACCTCCTACGAGCAGTACTTC

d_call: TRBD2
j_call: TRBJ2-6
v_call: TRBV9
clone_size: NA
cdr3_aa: CASSISGRATSGANVLTF
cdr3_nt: TGTGCCAGCAGCATTAGCGGGAGGGCCACCTCTGGGGCCAACGTCCTGACTTTC

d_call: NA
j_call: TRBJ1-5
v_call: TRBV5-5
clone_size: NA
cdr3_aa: CASSLFQGSSNQPQHF
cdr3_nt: TGTGCCAGCAGCTTGTTTCAGGGGAGTAGCAATCAGCCCCAGCATTTT

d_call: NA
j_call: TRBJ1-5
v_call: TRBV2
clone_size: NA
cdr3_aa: CASRQGSSNQPQHF
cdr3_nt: TGTGCCAGCAGGCAGGGGTCGAGCAATCAGCCCCAGCATTTT

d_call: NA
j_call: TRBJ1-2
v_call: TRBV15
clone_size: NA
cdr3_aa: CATSRDSFYGYTF
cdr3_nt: TGTGCCACCAGCAGGGACAGTTTCTATGGCTACACCTTC

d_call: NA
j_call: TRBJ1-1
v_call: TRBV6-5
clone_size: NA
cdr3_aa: CASRYGTQTNTEAFF
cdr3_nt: TGTGCCAGCAGATACGGGACACAGACGAACACTGAAGCTTTCTTT

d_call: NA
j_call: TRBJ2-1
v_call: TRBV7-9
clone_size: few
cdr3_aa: CASSLAQAYLYNEQFF
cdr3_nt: TGTGCCAGCAGCTTAGCGCAGGCTTATCTATACAATGAGCAGTTCTTC

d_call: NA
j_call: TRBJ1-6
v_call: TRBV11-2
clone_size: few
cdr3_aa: CASSLGPGYNSPLHF
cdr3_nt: TGTGCCAGCAGCTTAGGACCGGGCTATAATTCACCCCTCCACTTT

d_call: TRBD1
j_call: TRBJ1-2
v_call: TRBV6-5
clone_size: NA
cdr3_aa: CASRSNRGTTYGYTF
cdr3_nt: TGTGCCAGCAGGTCAAACAGGGGAACCACCTATGGCTACACCTTC

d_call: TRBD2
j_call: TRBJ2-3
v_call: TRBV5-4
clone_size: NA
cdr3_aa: CASSRTSRSTDTQYF
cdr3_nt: TGTGCCAGCAGCCGGACTAGCAGGAGCACAGATACGCAGTATTTT

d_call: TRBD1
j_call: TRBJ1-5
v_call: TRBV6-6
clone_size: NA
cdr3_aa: CASSYLLTGGGQPQHF
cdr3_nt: TGTGCCAGCAGTTACCTGCTCACAGGGGGCGGTCAGCCCCAGCATTTT

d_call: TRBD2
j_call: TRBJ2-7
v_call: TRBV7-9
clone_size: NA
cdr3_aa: CASSLAGGSYEQYF
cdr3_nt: TGTGCCAGCAGCTTAGCGGGGGGGTCCTACGAGCAGTACTTC

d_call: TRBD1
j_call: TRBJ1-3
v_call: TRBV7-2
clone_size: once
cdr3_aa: CASSLTFKPGTGSGNTIYF
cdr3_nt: TGTGCCAGCAGCCTGACTTTTAAACCCGGGACAGGCTCTGGAAACACCATATATTTT

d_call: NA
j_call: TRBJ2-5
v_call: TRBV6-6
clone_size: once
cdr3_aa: CASRMAGYQETQYF
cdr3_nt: TGTGCCAGCAGGATGGCAGGGTACCAAGAGACCCAGTACTTC

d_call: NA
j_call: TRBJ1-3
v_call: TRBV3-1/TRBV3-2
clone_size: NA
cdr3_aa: CASSQSPGVGNTIYF
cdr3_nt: TGTGCCAGCAGCCAATCTCCGGGGGTTGGAAACACCATATATTTT

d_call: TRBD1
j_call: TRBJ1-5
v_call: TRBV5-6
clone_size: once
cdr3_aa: CASSSGYRGSHQPQHF
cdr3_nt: TGTGCCAGCAGCTCCGGGTACAGGGGGTCCCATCAGCCCCAGCATTTT

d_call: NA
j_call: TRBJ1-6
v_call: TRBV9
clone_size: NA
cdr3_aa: CASSVGRDSPLHF
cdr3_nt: TGTGCCAGCAGCGTAGGCAGGGATTCACCCCTCCACTTT

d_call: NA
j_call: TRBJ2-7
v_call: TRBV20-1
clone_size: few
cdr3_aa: CRAGRTYEQYF
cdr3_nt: TGCAGAGCAGGGCGGACCTACGAGCAGTACTTC

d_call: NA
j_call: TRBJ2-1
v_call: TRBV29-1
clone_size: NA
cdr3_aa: CSVGPGLRAPFF
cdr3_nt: TGCAGCGTTGGACCGGGACTCAGGGCCCCGTTCTTC

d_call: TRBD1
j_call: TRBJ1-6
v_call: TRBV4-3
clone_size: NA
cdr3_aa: CASSQEDRANSPLHF
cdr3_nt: TGCGCCAGCAGCCAGGAGGACAGGGCCAATTCACCCCTCCACTTT

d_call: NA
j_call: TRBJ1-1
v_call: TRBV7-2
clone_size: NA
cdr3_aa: CASRPDSSRREAFF
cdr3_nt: TGTGCCAGCAGACCAGACAGCTCCCGGCGTGAAGCTTTCTTT

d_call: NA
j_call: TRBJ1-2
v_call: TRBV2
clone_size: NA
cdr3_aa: CASSVRQDYGYTF
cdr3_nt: TGTGCCAGCAGTGTCCGGCAGGACTATGGCTACACCTTC

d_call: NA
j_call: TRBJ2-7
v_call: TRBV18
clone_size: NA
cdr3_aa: CASSPRPGEYEQYF
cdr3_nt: TGTGCCAGCTCACCTCGGCCAGGGGAGTACGAGCAGTACTTC

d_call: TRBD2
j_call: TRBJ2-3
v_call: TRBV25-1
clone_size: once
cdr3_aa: CASSGGLAGGTDTQYF
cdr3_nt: TGTGCCAGCAGTGGAGGACTAGCGGGGGGCACAGATACGCAGTATTTT

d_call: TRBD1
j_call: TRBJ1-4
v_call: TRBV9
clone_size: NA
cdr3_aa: CASSGTGVANEKLFF
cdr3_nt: TGTGCCAGCAGTGGGACAGGGGTTGCTAATGAAAAACTGTTTTTT

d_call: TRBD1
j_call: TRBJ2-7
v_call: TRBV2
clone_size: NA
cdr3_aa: CASSFGTGAYEQYF
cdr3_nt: TGTGCCAGCAGCTTCGGGACAGGGGCCTACGAGCAGTACTTC

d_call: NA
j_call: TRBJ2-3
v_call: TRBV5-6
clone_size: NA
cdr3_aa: CASRRDSNTQYF
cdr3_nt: TGTGCCAGCAGGCGAGACTCTAATACGCAGTATTTT

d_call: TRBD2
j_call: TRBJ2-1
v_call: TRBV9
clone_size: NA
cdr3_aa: CASSPGASGSNEQFF
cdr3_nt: TGTGCCAGCAGCCCCGGGGCTAGCGGGAGTAATGAGCAGTTCTTC

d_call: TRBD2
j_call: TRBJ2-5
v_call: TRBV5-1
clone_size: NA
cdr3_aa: CASSLFAGGDQETQYF
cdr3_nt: TGCGCCAGCAGCTTGTTTGCGGGGGGTGATCAAGAGACCCAGTACTTC

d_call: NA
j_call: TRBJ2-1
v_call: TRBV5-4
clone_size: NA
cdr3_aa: CASSWGKNEQFF
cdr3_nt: TGTGCCAGCAGCTGGGGCAAGAATGAGCAGTTCTTC

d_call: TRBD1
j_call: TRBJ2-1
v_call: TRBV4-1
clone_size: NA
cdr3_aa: CASSQTGGSYNEQFF
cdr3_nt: TGCGCCAGCAGCCAAACAGGGGGCTCCTACAATGAGCAGTTCTTC

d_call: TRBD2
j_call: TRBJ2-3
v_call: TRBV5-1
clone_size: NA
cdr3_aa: CASSLVAGVTDTQYF
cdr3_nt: TGCGCCAGCAGCTTAGTAGCGGGAGTAACAGATACGCAGTATTTT

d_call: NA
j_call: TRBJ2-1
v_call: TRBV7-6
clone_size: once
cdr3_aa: CASSLSLVNEQFF
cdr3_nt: TGTGCCAGCAGCCTTTCACTGGTCAATGAGCAGTTCTTC

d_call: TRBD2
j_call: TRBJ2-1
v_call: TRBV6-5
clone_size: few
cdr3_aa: CASSNLAGGYNEQFF
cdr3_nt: TGTGCCAGCAGTAATTTAGCGGGAGGCTACAATGAGCAGTTCTTC